The 32 T cell receptor beta chains listed next were all sequenced from one sample in a study of CD8 T cells in ankylosing spondylitis. MiXCR, applied by TCRdb to the 5' RACE reads, yields one record per CDR3 protein. The sample has 150,000 or so distinct CDR3 sequences, approximately 9% seen once. Specimen: blood, either unsorted or a sorted T cell fraction (not recorded which). These receptors were taken from a female donor with ankylosing spondylitis or in good health (not recorded which).

This clonotype was seen more than once but under ten times. The rearrangement links TRBV25-1 to TRBJ2-3; 16 nucleotides align to TRBD2. Germline CDR1 is MGHDK and CDR2 is SYGVNS. The CDR3 loop spans 18 amino acids. J was trimmed by 3 bases and V by 6 bases; bases with no gene match: 9. In DNA form, the CDR3 reads TGTGCCAGCAGCCCGGGACTAGCGGGAGGGCCGATGACAGATACGCAGTATTTT. Its protein product is CASSPGLAGGPMTDTQYF.

There are many counts of this clonotype. The chain uses TRBV27 and TRBJ2-7, with D possibly being TRBD1 (5 bases). The CDR3 has 14 residues. V was pared by 2 bases and J by 3 bases, with 11 bases between. Looked up from germline, CDR1 is MNHEY and CDR2 is SMNVEV (reference sequence). Here the CDR3 DNA reads TGTGCCAGCAGTTTAGCGGCAGGGTACTACGAGCAGTACTTC. Translated: CASSLAAGYYEQYF.

CDR3: CASSFEWGRGRTEAFF. Written as DNA, the CDR3 is TGTGCCAGCAGCTTTGAATGGGGCAGAGGAAGGACTGAAGCTTTCTTT. The chain carries TRBV7-2 and TRBJ1-1, with D possibly TRBD1 on 5 matching bases. Germline-derived CDR1 and CDR2 are SGHTA and FQGNSA. Trimming removed 3 bases from V and 5 bases from J, with 19 bases in between. This CDR3 has 16 amino acids.

This clonotype was seen more than once but under ten times. The chain employs TRBV12-3 or TRBV12-4 and TRBJ2-1, with 9 bases that match TRBD2. The CDR3 loop spans 13 amino acids. V lost 7 bases, J lost 4 bases, and 2 bases stayed unmatched. CDR3 nucleotides: TGTGCCAGCACTAGCGGGGTTTACAATGAGCAGTTCTTC. Translating it yields CASTSGVYNEQFF.

This clonotype was seen more than once but under ten times. This chain joins TRBV9 and TRBJ1-4; possibly TRBD1 for D (5 bases). V was trimmed by 4 bases and J by 3 bases, leaving 13 bases between them. From germline, CDR1 is SGDLS and CDR2 YYNGEE. There are 15 residues in the CDR3. Written as DNA, the CDR3 is TGTGCCAGCAGCCCAGAGGGGACTGCTAATGAAAAACTGTTTTTT. It translates to CASSPEGTANEKLFF.

The chain has TRBV7-6 and TRBJ2-7; 9 nucleotides match TRBD2. Germline values: CDR1 SGHVS, CDR2 FNYEAQ. The CDR3 runs to 14 residues. Germline trimming cut 1 base from V and 5 bases from J; bases unmatched to any gene: 3. For the CDR3, the DNA is TGTGCCAGCAGCTTAGACGTAGCGGGAGACGAGCAGTACTTC. Amino acids: CASSLDVAGDEQYF.

This clonotype occurred a few times. This chain connects TRBV7-2 to TRBJ2-3; 9 bases are a match to TRBD2. The CDR3 spans 15 residues. Germline loops: CDR1 SGHTA, CDR2 FQGNSA. After removal of 5 bases from V and 6 bases from J, the junction contained 9 bases not matched to a gene. The CDR3 DNA is TGTGCCAGCAGCCCCCCGACTAGCGGAGTGGATACGCAGTATTTT. This codes for CASSPPTSGVDTQYF.

This clonotype was counted many times. The DNA for the CDR3 is TGCAGCGTTGAAGAGGAGGCGCTTGAAGCTTTCTTT. This codes for CSVEEEALEAFF. The V gene is TRBV29-1, the J gene TRBJ1-1; D call uncertain. Per the germline V gene, CDR1 is SQVTM and CDR2 is ANQGSEA. CDR3 length: 12 residues. Trimming removed 0 bases from V and 7 bases from J, with 9 bases in between.

In this sample, this clonotype turned up a few times. The chain links TRBV7-8 to TRBJ2-7; 11 nucleotides line up with TRBD2. There are 17 residues in the CDR3. After removal of 2 bases from V and 2 bases from J, the junction contained 8 bases not matched to a gene. CDR1 SGHVS and CDR2 FQNEAQ come from the germline V gene. The chain's CDR3 is CASSLRGGTSGAYEQYF. CDR3 sequence (DNA): TGTGCCAGCAGCTTAAGGGGGGGGACTAGCGGAGCCTACGAGCAGTACTTC.

This clonotype was seen repeatedly, ten times or more. The chain is built from TRBV7-8 and TRBJ1-4, with unresolved D. The V and J ends lost 2 bases and 1 base respectively, with 8 bases between them. Germline V gives CDR1 SGHVS, CDR2 FQNEAQ. This CDR3 contains 15 residues. CDR3: CASSLSLRTNEKLFF. For the CDR3, the DNA is TGTGCCAGCAGCTTATCTCTGAGAACTAATGAAAAACTGTTTTTT.

The rearrangement joins TRBV27 to TRBJ1-5; 11 bases map to TRBD1. The CDR3 is made up of 20 amino acids. CDR1 and CDR2 (germline): MNHEY, SMNVEV (reference sequence). Trimming cost V 3 bases and J 3 bases; bases outside gene matches: 16. CDR3 bases: TGTGCCAGCAGTTTGATAGGGACAGGGGGTAAGGGGACACTCAATCAGCCCCAGCATTTT. Amino acids: CASSLIGTGGKGTLNQPQHF.

This clonotype has more than one count but fewer than ten. The chain uses TRBV12-3 or TRBV12-4 and TRBJ1-3; D is ambiguous. Trimming left V 2 bases short and J 3 bases short, with 8 bases between. This CDR3 has 14 residues. DNA for the CDR3: TGTGCCAGCAGTTTAAAGGCCTTTGGAAACACCATATATTTT. This sequence encodes CASSLKAFGNTIYF.

There are many counts of this clonotype. The rearrangement links TRBV9 to TRBJ2-3; TRBD1 aligns across 8 bases. This CDR3 spans 14 amino acids. Germline values: CDR1 SGDLS, CDR2 YYNGEE. J gave up 6 bases and V 5 bases, and 8 bases lay outside the gene matches. This CDR3 is CASSGQGRGDTQYF. As DNA, the CDR3 is TGTGCCAGCAGTGGACAGGGCCGCGGGGATACGCAGTATTTT.

This clonotype was detected a few times. The V and J genes are TRBV7-9 and TRBJ2-7; 8 bases are a match to TRBD1. V shed 6 bases, J shed 3 bases, and the junction held 13 bases outside the gene matches. Germline CDR1 is SEHNR and CDR2 is FQNEAQ (reference sequence). There are 16 residues in the CDR3. The CDR3 nucleotides are TGTGCCAGCAGTCCTTCCCGGGACAGGAGCAACTACGAGCAGTACTTC. This encodes CASSPSRDRSNYEQYF. Full variable domain (remainder filled in from reference TRBV7-9 and TRBJ2-7): DTGVSQNPRHKITKRGQNVTFRCDPISEHNRLYWYRQTLGQGPEFLTYFQNEAQLEKSRLLSDRFSAERPKGSFSTLEIQRTEQGDSAMYLCASSPSRDRSNYEQYFGPGTRLTVT.

J is TRBJ2-2 and V is TRBV20-1; D may be TRBD1 (6 bases). Deletions cut 6 bases from V and 5 bases from J, with 13 bases between. The CDR3 totals 13 residues. Germline CDR1 and CDR2: DFQATT and SNEGSKA (reference sequence). The CDR3, as DNA: TGCAGTGCGGGGGCAGGGGCAACCGGGGAGCTGTTTTTT. It yields the protein CSAGAGATGELFF.

This clonotype was recorded at least ten times. The V gene is TRBV11-2, the J gene TRBJ2-2; tentative D call: TRBD2 (6 bases). The V end was cut by 8 bases, the J end by 7 bases, with 17 bases between. Germline V gene lookup returns CDR1 SGHAT and CDR2 FQNNGV. CDR3 length equals 14 residues. This CDR3 is CASAAEGHGGELFF. The CDR3 region has the DNA TGTGCCAGCGCGGCGGAGGGCCACGGCGGGGAGCTGTTTTTT.

The chain carries TRBV20-1 and TRBJ2-3; a possible D gene is TRBD2 (5 bases). V was pared by 7 bases and J by 9 bases, with 14 bases between. Germline loops: CDR1 DFQATT, CDR2 SNEGSKA (reference sequence). This CDR3 contains 11 residues. Here the CDR3 reads CSGTGIATQYF. CDR3 bases: TGCAGTGGAACCGGAATAGCGACGCAGTATTTT.

This chain connects TRBV9 to TRBJ2-6; TRBD1 aligns across 8 bases. Germline assignment: CDR1 SGDLS and CDR2 YYNGEE. This CDR3 region has 16 residues. V dropped 3 bases and J dropped 4; count of bases not matched to a gene: 6. The CDR3 spells CASSGHGTGGANVLTF. Written as DNA, the CDR3 is TGTGCCAGCAGCGGGCACGGGACAGGAGGGGCCAACGTCCTGACTTTC. Variable domain in full (rest from reference TRBV9 and TRBJ2-6): DSGVTQTPKHLITATGQRVTLRCSPRSGDLSVYWYQQSLDQGLQFLIQYYNGEERAKGNILERFSAQQFPDLHSELNLSSLELGDSALYFCASSGHGTGGANVLTFGAGSRLTVL.

The rearrangement joins TRBV28 to TRBJ2-7; a weak D match, TRBD1 (5 bases). V gave up 2 bases and J gave up 3 bases, with 14 bases separating them. Germline lookup yields CDR1 MDHEN and CDR2 SYDVKM. The CDR3 has 15 amino acids. For the CDR3, the DNA is TGTGCCAGCAGTTTAAGCTCTGGCAGGGACTACGAGCAGTACTTC. Translating it yields CASSLSSGRDYEQYF.

Ten or more counts support this clonotype. The chain uses TRBV25-1 and TRBJ1-1; D is unclear. Germline assignment: CDR1 MGHDK and CDR2 SYGVNS. Trimming pared 10 bases from V and 5 bases from J, leaving 11 bases between. The CDR3 consists of 11 residues. The CDR3 reads CATSLRTEAFF. In DNA, the CDR3 is TGTGCCACCTCACTCCGGACTGAAGCTTTCTTT.

A few counts support this clonotype. This chain uses TRBV20-1 with TRBJ2-7, with D unresolved. The CDR3 length is 14 residues. Germline V lookup: CDR1 DFQATT, CDR2 SNEGSKA (reference sequence). Between the trimmed V and J ends, which lost 0 bases and 3 bases, there was a span of 12 bases. The CDR3 DNA reads TGCAGTGCTAGAGACCCGACTGGAGTCTACGAGCAGTACTTC. Translation gives CSARDPTGVYEQYF.

On this clonotype itself: A single base separates this from a much larger clone, so it may be a read error. The V and J genes are TRBV11-2 and TRBJ2-1; a possible D gene is TRBD1 (6 bases). This CDR3 contains 15 residues. Germline V lookup: CDR1 SGHAT, CDR2 FQNNGV. V lost 5 bases and J 0 bases, leaving 11 bases between the germline ends. Here the CDR3 DNA reads TGTGCCAGCAGCGATACAGGGCGCTCCTACAATGAGCAGTTCTTC. This encodes CASSDTGRSYNEQFF.

The sample holds a few counts of this clonotype. The chain couples TRBV6-5 to TRBJ2-3, with a weak D call TRBD2 (7 bases). Trimming removed 4 bases from V and 0 bases from J, with 14 bases in between. The CDR3 covers 16 residues. Germline CDR1 reads MNHEY; CDR2 reads SVGAGI. The CDR3 loop reads CASSFLGGGSTDTQYF. The CDR3 DNA follows: TGTGCCAGCAGTTTCTTGGGAGGGGGAAGCACAGATACGCAGTATTTT.

J is TRBJ2-3 and V is TRBV29-1; TRBD1 agrees at 8 bases. Germline loops: CDR1 SQVTM, CDR2 ANQGSEA. The CDR3 is 15 residues long. V dropped 3 bases and J dropped 3; count of bases not matched to a gene: 8. In DNA form, the CDR3 reads TGCAGCGTTGAGGAAACGGGACAGGTGACAGATACGCAGTATTTT. It specifies CSVEETGQVTDTQYF.

This clonotype was counted many times. The V call is TRBV30, the J call TRBJ2-1, with D perhaps TRBD2 (6 bases). Germline CDR1 is GTSNPN and CDR2 is SVGIG (reference sequence). Trimming pared 5 bases from V and 0 bases from J, leaving 17 bases between. The CDR3 totals 16 residues. In nucleotides, the CDR3 is TGTGCCTGGTCACCCTATAGCGGTAGCTCCTACAATGAGCAGTTCTTC. Translated, it gives CAWSPYSGSSYNEQFF.

This clonotype was picked up many times. The gene calls are TRBV27 and TRBJ2-1; no definite D call. V lost 4 bases to trimming and J lost 6 bases, with 10 bases between them. Germline loops: CDR1 MNHEY, CDR2 SMNVEV (reference sequence). The CDR3 sequence is 13 residues long. CDR3 loop: CASSSAYPNEQFF. CDR3 in DNA: TGTGCCAGCAGTTCCGCTTACCCCAATGAGCAGTTCTTC.

In its sample, this clonotype was seen many times. V is TRBV5-1 and J is TRBJ2-3; 7 bases are shared with TRBD1. This CDR3 comprises 15 residues. The J segment lost 4 bases and the V segment lost 7 bases, leaving 12 bases of the junction unmatched. Germline V gene data show CDR1 as SGHRS and CDR2 as YFSETQ. Here the CDR3 reads CASGLSTGWADTQYF. The CDR3, as DNA: TGCGCCAGCGGTCTCTCGACAGGGTGGGCAGATACGCAGTATTTT.

The rearrangement links TRBV7-8 to TRBJ2-1; TRBD1 matches 8 bases. CDR3 length equals 14 residues. The J segment lost 9 bases and the V segment lost 1 base, leaving 5 bases of the junction unmatched. Germline V gene data show CDR1 as SGHVS and CDR2 as FQNEAQ. In nucleotides, the CDR3 is TGTGCCAGCAGCTTAGAATTCGGGACAGGTGAGCAGTTCTTC. Translating gives CASSLEFGTGEQFF.

This clonotype was seen repeatedly, ten times or more. The genes are TRBV29-1 and TRBJ2-1; the D gene is possibly TRBD2 (6 bases). This CDR3 is built from 12 residues. Germline V gene sequence: CDR1 SQVTM, CDR2 ANQGSEA. The V gene lost 6 bases and the J gene lost 2 bases, with 8 bases spanning the gap. As DNA, the CDR3 is TGCAGCGTACCGGGGGCCTACAATGAGCAGTTCTTC. The encoded protein is CSVPGAYNEQFF.

The chain links TRBV21-1 to TRBJ1-2. TRBV21-1 is a pseudogene. The CDR3 runs to 18 residues. CDR3 protein: CASSETKKLKSRDYGYTF. DNA of the CDR3: TGTGCCAGCAGCGAAACCAAAAAACTAAAGTCCCGGGACTATGGCTACACCTTC.

There are a few counts of this clonotype. The V call is TRBV11-1, the J call TRBJ2-5; TRBD2 matches 9 bases. Per the germline V gene, CDR1 is SGHAT and CDR2 is FQDESV (reference sequence). V dropped 4 bases and J dropped 1; count of bases not matched to a gene: 16. The CDR3 is made up of 19 amino acids. DNA for the CDR3: TGTGCCAGCAGCTCCACATACTTAGCGGGAGTCCTCCTCCAAGAGACCCAGTACTTC. This sequence encodes CASSSTYLAGVLLQETQYF. The full variable domain, in which reference TRBV11-1 and TRBJ2-5 provide the parts outside the CDR3, is EAEVAQSPRYKITEKSQAVAFWCDPISGHATLYWYRQILGQGPELLVQFQDESVVDDSQLPKDRFSAERLKGVDSTLKIQPAELGDSAMYLCASSSTYLAGVLLQETQYFGPGTRLLVL.

V gene TRBV4-3 combines with J gene TRBJ2-2; the match to TRBD2 covers 10 bases. V lost 3 bases and J lost 14; bases outside the gene matches: 9. Germline lookup yields CDR1 LGHNA and CDR2 YSLEER. The CDR3 is made up of 14 amino acids. The CDR3 sequence is CASSQTNSGRPLFF. CDR3 in DNA: TGCGCCAGCAGCCAGACCAATAGCGGGAGGCCTCTGTTTTTT.